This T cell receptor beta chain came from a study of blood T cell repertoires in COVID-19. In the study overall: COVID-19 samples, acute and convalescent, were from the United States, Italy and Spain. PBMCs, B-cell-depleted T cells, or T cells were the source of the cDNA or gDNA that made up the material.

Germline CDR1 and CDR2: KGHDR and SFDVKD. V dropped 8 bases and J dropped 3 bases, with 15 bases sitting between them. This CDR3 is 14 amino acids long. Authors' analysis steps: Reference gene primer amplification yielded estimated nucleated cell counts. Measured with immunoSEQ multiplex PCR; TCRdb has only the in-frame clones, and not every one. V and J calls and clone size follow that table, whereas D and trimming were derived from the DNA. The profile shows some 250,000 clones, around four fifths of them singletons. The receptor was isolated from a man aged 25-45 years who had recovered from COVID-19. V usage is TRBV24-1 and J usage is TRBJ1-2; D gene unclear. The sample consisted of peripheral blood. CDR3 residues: CATTVLGADYGYTF. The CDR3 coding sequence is TGTGCCACCACGGTATTGGGAGCGGACTATGGCTACACCTTC.